This TCR beta chain is from a study of cytomegalovirus exposure and HLA in healthy donors. For the study at large: The early release's HLA-typed donors yielded approximately 81 million unique TCRs.

Notes on the study in general: Relative to the approximately 670-donor mean, N-insertions were reportedly fewer in an Asian-associated ancestry cluster in a later analysis. Sequencing depth across donors, presence/absence analyses assumed, was roughly uniform. Most subjects had HLA-A and HLA-B alleles reportedly predicted accurately by TCR beta sequences.

PCR employed 60 Vbeta and 13 Jbeta primers. Sequencing used immunoSEQ multiplex PCR; TCRdb keeps in-frame clones, though not all of them. The top ten clones hold under 4.5% of a sample with 130,000 to 150,000 clones, roughly 80% of them seen once. V was pared by 6 bases and J by 4 bases, with 6 bases of the junction left unmatched. The germline V gene encodes CDR1 SNHLY and CDR2 FYNNEI. This CDR3 has 14 amino acids. This clone appeared a single time. Its specificity is unknown. The rearrangement links TRBV2 to TRBJ1-5; TRBD1 matches 7 bases. The clonotype was recovered from a man between 40 and 49 years old in good health and CMV-seropositive. The sample taken for sequencing was PBMCs. In DNA, the CDR3 is TGTGCCAGCAGACTAACAGGGGCGAATCAGCCCCAGCATTTT. This translates into CASRLTGANQPQHF.